The rows below give T cell receptor beta chains drawn from one sample of a study of shared clonotypes between healthy human individuals. Assay used: immunoSEQ multiplex PCR; TCRdb lists only in-frame clones, some missing. The sample records around 1.9 million clones, approximately 94% being singletons. The sample taken for sequencing was naive CD8+ T cells from PBMCs. The receptor set was obtained from a man aged 18 to 30 in good health. Some clones in this sample may be carry-over from other donors' samples. Each CDR3 is given with its conserved first and last residue. The order of the fields is clone size, V gene, D gene, J gene, CDR3 length, CDR3 protein, CDR3 DNA. A D gene is named only where the DNA matches it firmly. A clone size is listed for some rows: how often the clone was seen (once, few, many), or a class if it is expanded.

-,TRBV6-1,-,TRBJ1-2,15,CASSDGRRGSDGYTF,TGTGCCAGCAGTGATGGGCGGAGGGGGTCAGATGGCTACACCTTC
-,TRBV28,-,TRBJ1-2,17,CASSLGIRQQDNYGYTF,TGTGCCAGCAGTTTAGGGATTCGACAGCAAGATAACTATGGCTACACCTTC
once,TRBV23-1,-,TRBJ2-7,13,CASSQFGAYEQYF,TGCGCCAGCAGTCAATTCGGTGCCTACGAGCAGTACTTC
-,TRBV9,-,TRBJ2-4,20,CASSPTPGQTYTDRGDIQYF,TGTGCCAGCAGCCCCACCCCGGGACAGACCTATACGGACCGGGGGGACATTCAGTACTTC
-,TRBV11-2,-,TRBJ2-5,14,CASSLVDGQETQYF,TGTGCCAGCAGCTTAGTTGACGGACAAGAGACCCAGTACTTC
-,TRBV4-1,-,TRBJ2-5,16,CASSQDRGTGSGTQYF,TGCGCCAGCAGCCAAGATCGAGGAACAGGATCGGGGACCCAGTACTTC
-,TRBV5-6,TRBD1,TRBJ2-7,15,CASSLGVGGGYEQYF,TGTGCCAGCAGCCTTGGGGTAGGGGGCGGCTACGAGCAGTACTTC
-,TRBV19,-,TRBJ1-5,15,CASSIWSIGNQPQHF,TGTGCCAGTAGTATTTGGAGTATCGGCAATCAGCCCCAGCATTTT
-,TRBV11-2,TRBD1,TRBJ2-3,16,CASSSGQGAHTDTQYF,TGTGCCAGCAGCTCGGGACAGGGGGCTCATACAGATACGCAGTATTTT
-,TRBV27,TRBD2,TRBJ2-1,14,CATARGGSYNEQFF,TGTGCCACGGCCCGGGGGGGCTCCTACAATGAGCAGTTCTTC
-,TRBV5-6,-,TRBJ2-1,16,CASSSTGTVRPNEQFF,TGTGCCAGCAGCAGTACCGGGACGGTGAGGCCAAATGAGCAGTTCTTC
-,TRBV6-4,-,TRBJ2-7,15,CASSDSVGPGYEQYF,TGTGCCAGCAGTGACTCGGTGGGCCCCGGTTACGAGCAGTACTTC
once,TRBV7-9,-,TRBJ2-1,12,CASSLSSNEQFF,TGTGCCAGCAGCTTAAGTAGCAATGAGCAGTTCTTC
-,TRBV2,-,TRBJ1-1,16,CASSERLGAWDAEAFF,TGTGCCAGCAGTGAACGTTTGGGCGCTTGGGACGCTGAAGCTTTCTTT
-,TRBV7-9,-,TRBJ1-4,13,CASRNRAGEKLFF,TGTGCCAGCAGGAACAGGGCAGGTGAAAAACTGTTTTTT
-,TRBV19,TRBD1,TRBJ1-1,15,CASSTLGGLNTEAFF,TGTGCCAGTAGTACCTTAGGGGGCTTGAACACTGAAGCTTTCTTT
-,TRBV27,-,TRBJ2-7,15,CASSFRDKIAYEQYF,TGTGCCAGCAGTTTCCGGGACAAAATAGCCTACGAGCAGTACTTC
-,TRBV19,-,TRBJ2-1,13,CASSIGGGQEQFF,TGTGCCAGTAGTATTGGGGGGGGCCAGGAGCAGTTCTTC
once,TRBV7-9,-,TRBJ2-1,14,CASSLHGLDYEQFF,TGTGCCAGCAGCCTTCATGGACTGGACTATGAGCAGTTCTTC
-,TRBV29-1,-,TRBJ1-2,15,CSAALGAYANYGYTF,TGCAGCGCTGCGTTAGGGGCGTATGCGAACTATGGCTACACCTTC
-,TRBV13,-,TRBJ2-5,15,CASASEGRPQETQYF,TGTGCCAGCGCATCAGAGGGGAGGCCGCAAGAGACCCAGTACTTC
-,TRBV7-8,TRBD1,TRBJ1-4,15,CASSVLTGVDEKLFF,TGTGCCAGCAGCGTATTGACAGGGGTGGATGAAAAACTGTTTTTT
-,TRBV27,TRBD1,TRBJ2-7,15,CASSLTGQGAREQYF,TGTGCCAGCAGTTTAACGGGCCAGGGGGCGCGGGAGCAGTACTTC
-,TRBV7-2,-,TRBJ2-7,13,CASSLEEPYEQYF,TGTGCCAGCAGCTTAGAGGAGCCCTACGAGCAGTACTTC
-,TRBV5-1,-,TRBJ2-2,18,CASSLGFGGRVNTGELFF,TGCGCCAGCAGCTTGGGGTTCGGGGGCAGGGTGAACACCGGGGAGCTGTTTTTT
-,TRBV28,-,TRBJ1-2,14,CASSFWKGDYGYTF,TGTGCCAGCAGTTTTTGGAAGGGGGACTATGGCTACACCTTC
once,TRBV7-6,TRBD2,TRBJ2-4,17,CASSLASGAGIVDIQYF,TGTGCCAGCAGCTTAGCGAGCGGGGCAGGGATTGTTGACATTCAGTACTTC
-,TRBV28,-,TRBJ1-3,15,CASPHGGCAGNTIYF,TGTGCCAGCCCCCACGGGGGATGCGCTGGAAACACCATATATTTT
once,TRBV7-9,TRBD1,TRBJ2-5,14,CASSYQDREETQYF,TGTGCCAGCAGCTACCAGGACAGGGAGGAGACCCAGTACTTC
-,TRBV7-2,-,TRBJ2-5,16,CASSTSLWPRGETQYF,TGTGCCAGCAGTACTTCTCTTTGGCCCCGTGGGGAGACCCAGTACTTC
once,TRBV7-2,-,TRBJ2-7,18,CASSLEGGGGQYPYEQYF,TGTGCCAGCAGCTTAGAAGGAGGAGGCGGCCAATACCCCTACGAGCAGTACTTC
-,TRBV9,-,TRBJ1-4,16,CASSVEGEATNEKLFF,TGTGCCAGCAGCGTAGAAGGGGAGGCAACTAATGAAAAACTGTTTTTT
-,TRBV7-9,-,TRBJ2-3,16,CASSLGWEFRRDTQYF,TGTGCCAGCAGCTTAGGGTGGGAGTTTCGGCGAGATACGCAGTATTTT
-,TRBV29-1,-,TRBJ2-7,15,CSAMGTAGPQYEQYF,TGCAGCGCTATGGGGACAGCGGGACCCCAATACGAGCAGTACTTC
-,TRBV19,-,TRBJ2-7,13,CASSLTVAYEQYF,TGTGCCAGTAGTTTGACAGTCGCCTACGAGCAGTACTTC
-,TRBV27,-,TRBJ1-1,13,CASSLYLNTEAFF,TGTGCCAGCAGTCTCTACTTGAACACTGAAGCTTTCTTT
-,TRBV10-3,-,TRBJ1-4,13,CAVRASLNEKLFF,TGTGCCGTCAGAGCCAGTCTAAATGAAAAACTGTTTTTT
-,TRBV7-3,-,TRBJ2-1,18,CASSLRPGRVSSYNEQFF,TGTGCCAGCAGCTTAAGGCCAGGGCGAGTGAGCTCCTACAATGAGCAGTTCTTC
-,TRBV7-6,-,TRBJ2-7,15,CASSPEGVNLYEQYF,TGTGCCAGCAGCCCCGAGGGGGTGAACCTGTACGAGCAGTACTTC
-,TRBV2,-,TRBJ2-5,17,CASSGSLLALTGGTQYF,TGTGCCAGCAGTGGGTCTCTATTAGCCCTGACCGGCGGGACCCAGTACTTC
-,TRBV5-6,-,TRBJ2-3,15,CASSPTWEETDTQYF,TGTGCCAGCAGCCCGACGTGGGAGGAGACAGATACGCAGTATTTT
once,TRBV4-1,-,TRBJ2-7,16,CASSPVGGTRPYEQYF,TGCGCCAGCAGCCCAGTAGGGGGTACCCGCCCCTACGAGCAGTACTTC
-,TRBV6-1,-,TRBJ2-7,14,CASTPFGANYEQYF,TGTGCCAGCACTCCGTTTGGGGCGAACTACGAGCAGTACTTC
-,TRBV27,TRBD1,TRBJ1-2,18,CASRPALTGQGKNYGYTF,TGTGCCAGCAGACCCGCCCTTACGGGACAGGGTAAAAACTATGGCTACACCTTC
-,TRBV7-9,-,TRBJ2-5,13,CASSLLLQETQYF,TGTGCCAGCAGCTTACTCCTCCAAGAGACCCAGTACTTC
-,TRBV28,-,TRBJ1-1,16,CASSLSVDRLNTEAFF,TGTGCCAGCAGTTTATCCGTTGACCGGCTGAACACTGAAGCTTTCTTT
-,TRBV27,TRBD2,TRBJ2-3,16,CASSLLGTSDLVTQYF,TGTGCCAGCAGTTTACTGGGGACTAGCGATCTAGTTACGCAGTATTTT